One and the same sample provided the 8 T cell receptor beta chains below, sequenced in a study of cytomegalovirus exposure and HLA in healthy donors. Vbeta (60) and Jbeta (13) primers were used in the PCR. Using immunoSEQ multiplex PCR, the repertoire was profiled, and TCRdb retains in-frame clones only, with some absent. The sample lists about 88,000 clones; 65% to 85% were seen once. Sequenced sample: PBMCs. The receptor set was obtained from a man younger than 40 in good health and CMV-seronegative.

The sample holds one count of this clone. This chain joins TRBV28 and TRBJ1-5, with TRBD1 as a possible D gene (5 bases). With 6 bases removed from V and 0 bases from J, the gap between germline ends came to 12 bases. Germline V gene sequence: CDR1 MDHEN, CDR2 SYDVKM. The CDR3 runs to 15 residues. CDR3: CASRATGYSNQPQHF. CDR3 nucleotide sequence: TGTGCCAGCAGGGCAACAGGTTATAGCAATCAGCCCCAGCATTTT.

This clone was observed once. V gene TRBV18 combines with J gene TRBJ1-4, with D maybe TRBD1 (5 bases). The germline V gene has CDR1 KGHSH and CDR2 LQKENI. Between the trimmed V and J ends, which lost 0 bases and 4 bases, there was a span of 9 bases. The CDR3 contains 15 residues. CDR3: CASSPPGGYNEKLFF. The CDR3 coding sequence is TGTGCCAGCTCACCACCGGGGGGATATAATGAAAAACTGTTTTTT.

This clone turned up a few times. The chain carries TRBV25-1 and TRBJ1-4; D may be TRBD1 (6 bases). Deletions cut 3 bases from V and 6 bases from J, with 11 bases between. The CDR3 is 14 residues long. Germline CDR1 MGHDK, CDR2 SYGVNS. Here the CDR3 reads CASSDTGKDEKLFF. The CDR3 region has the DNA TGTGCCAGCAGTGATACAGGGAAGGATGAAAAACTGTTTTTT.

The V gene is TRBV7-2, the J gene TRBJ2-7; 7 nucleotides align to TRBD1. The CDR3 sequence is 13 residues long. From germline, CDR1 is SGHTA and CDR2 FQGNSA. Losses at the gene ends were 3 bases for V and 3 bases for J; bases not matched to a gene: 2. The CDR3 coding sequence is TGTGCCAGCAGCTTCGGGACAGACTACGAGCAGTACTTC. This translates into CASSFGTDYEQYF.

This clone has only one observation. J is TRBJ2-1 and V is TRBV9; TRBD2 matches 8 bases. V trimming: 3 bases; J trimming: 4 bases; junction bases outside the gene matches: 3. The CDR3 runs to 14 residues. Germline V gives CDR1 SGDLS, CDR2 YYNGEE. CDR3 protein: CASSEAGVYNEQFF. The CDR3, as DNA: TGTGCCAGCAGCGAAGCGGGGGTATACAATGAGCAGTTCTTC. Based on the CDR3 plus reference TRBV9 and TRBJ2-1, the full variable domain is DSGVTQTPKHLITATGQRVTLRCSPRSGDLSVYWYQQSLDQGLQFLIQYYNGEERAKGNILERFSAQQFPDLHSELNLSSLELGDSALYFCASSEAGVYNEQFFGPGTRLTVL.

The chain links TRBV7-9 to TRBJ1-2; no clear D gene. Trimming removed 6 bases from V and 4 bases from J, with 15 bases in between. The CDR3 contains 14 residues. Germline CDR1 and CDR2: SEHNR and FQNEAQ (reference sequence). DNA of the CDR3: TGTGCCAGCAGACTGACCCACCGGGGCTATGGCTACACCTTC. It specifies CASRLTHRGYGYTF.

This sequence joins TRBV5-1 and TRBJ1-2; the D gene is possibly TRBD1 (5 bases). The ends were cut back, 1 base at V and 4 bases at J, with 8 bases in the middle. This CDR3 is built from 13 residues. Germline lookup yields CDR1 SGHRS and CDR2 YFSETQ. This CDR3 is CASSLFQGYGYTF. In DNA form, the CDR3 reads TGCGCCAGCAGCTTGTTTCAGGGCTATGGCTACACCTTC.

V usage is TRBV7-9 and J usage is TRBJ1-2, with D perhaps matching TRBD1 (6 bases). In germline, CDR1 is SEHNR, CDR2 FQNEAQ (reference sequence). V dropped 4 bases and J dropped 4 bases, with 16 bases sitting between them. CDR3 length: 15 residues. This CDR3 reads CASSSPQRGGYGYTF. The CDR3 DNA sequence: TGTGCCAGCAGCTCACCGCAGCGAGGGGGCTATGGCTACACCTTC.